The next 19 T cell receptor beta chains were all read from a single sample in a study of beta chain features in type 1 diabetes. Every bit of the isolated RNA underwent reverse transcription, so sequencing read expressed TCRB transcripts. Generated by immunoSEQ multiplex PCR, the TCRdb table keeps only in-frame clones and is missing some. The data show hundreds of thousands of clones, approximately 30% seen once. Sample: naive CD4+ T cells from blood. The receptors were sampled from a young man in good health.

This chain uses TRBV29-1 with TRBJ1-2, with D perhaps TRBD1 (6 bases). Trimming left V 3 bases short and J 2 bases short, with 16 bases between. The CDR3 covers 15 residues. Per the germline V gene, CDR1 is SQVTM and CDR2 is ANQGSEA. The CDR3 loop is CSVEAGAKTNYGYTF. As DNA, the CDR3 is TGCAGCGTTGAGGCAGGGGCTAAGACAAACTATGGCTACACCTTC.

This clone showed up just a few times. The chain carries TRBV28 and TRBJ2-6; D ambiguous. Trimming pared 6 bases from V and 0 bases from J, leaving 9 bases between. CDR1 is MDHEN and CDR2 is SYDVKM in the germline V gene. CDR3 size: 15 residues. CDR3 sequence reads: CASRAVPSGANVLTF. The DNA for the CDR3 is TGTGCCAGCAGGGCGGTTCCCTCTGGGGCCAACGTCCTGACTTTC.

The V call is TRBV7-3, the J call TRBJ2-6; D not resolved. This CDR3 comprises 15 residues. Germline-derived CDR1 and CDR2 are SGHTA and FQGTGA. V was trimmed by 5 bases and J by 0 bases, leaving 8 bases between them. The CDR3 reads CASSPPDSGANVLTF. The CDR3, as DNA: TGTGCCAGCAGCCCCCCGGACTCTGGGGCCAACGTCCTGACTTTC.

V gene TRBV30 combines with J gene TRBJ1-1, with D tentatively TRBD1 (5 bases). CDR1 and CDR2 from the germline V gene are GTSNPN and SVGIG (reference sequence). This CDR3 has 10 amino acids. CDR3 coding DNA: TGTGGGGGGTACGACACTGAAGCTTTCTTT. The encoded protein is CGGYDTEAFF.

For the CDR3, the DNA is TGTGCCTGGAACCGGGACAGGGGGTTCTACGAGCAGTACTTC. Its translation is CAWNRDRGFYEQYF. The chain combines TRBV30 with TRBJ2-7; the match to TRBD1 covers 11 bases. The CDR3 has 14 amino acids. Germline trimming cut 4 bases from V and 3 bases from J; bases unmatched to any gene: 5. Germline V gene data show CDR1 as GTSNPN and CDR2 as SVGIG (reference sequence). The full variable domain, completed using reference TRBV30 and TRBJ2-7, is SQTIHQWPATLVQPVGSPLSLECTVEGTSNPNLYWYRQAAGRGLQLLFYSVGIGQISSEVPQNLSASRPQDRQFILSSKKLLLSDSGFYLCAWNRDRGFYEQYFGPGTRLTVT.

The V and J genes are TRBV7-9 and TRBJ2-1; tentatively, D is TRBD2 (6 bases). V was cut by 9 bases and J by 0 bases, with 15 bases left in between. The CDR3 runs 15 residues. Germline values: CDR1 SEHNR, CDR2 FQNEAQ (reference sequence). The CDR3 spells CASVGGLSSYNEQFF. CDR3 DNA sequence: TGTGCCAGTGTGGGGGGATTAAGCTCCTACAATGAGCAGTTCTTC.

This sequence joins TRBV2 and TRBJ2-3; TRBD2 agrees at 10 bases. This CDR3 comprises 16 residues. From germline, CDR1 is SNHLY and CDR2 FYNNEI. J lost 2 bases, V lost 5 bases, and 7 bases had no gene match. This CDR3 is CASSRGLAAYTDTQYF. CDR3 DNA: TGTGCCAGCAGTCGAGGACTAGCGGCATACACAGATACGCAGTATTTT.

This clone was detected once. The CDR3 reads CASSHLAGGYNEQFF. In DNA, the CDR3 is TGTGCCAGCAGCCACCTTGCGGGAGGGTACAATGAGCAGTTCTTC. The chain has TRBV11-2 and TRBJ2-1; 9 nucleotides match TRBD2. This CDR3 is 15 amino acids long. Unmatched junction bases numbered 6, after V lost 5 bases and J lost 4 bases. CDR1 is SGHAT, CDR2 FQNNGV, per germline.

The rearrangement links TRBV5-1 to TRBJ2-1, with a weak D call TRBD1 (5 bases). The CDR3 contains 14 residues. Germline loops: CDR1 SGHRS, CDR2 YFSETQ. V was clipped by 7 bases and J by 9 bases, with 20 bases between them. CDR3 DNA sequence: TGCGCCAGCTACCCAGTGCTAGGGGATACTGAGCAGTTCTTC. It translates to CASYPVLGDTEQFF.

This clone turned up a few times. This rearrangement joins TRBV18 to TRBJ2-1, with D uncertain. Germline assignment: CDR1 KGHSH and CDR2 LQKENI. The germline V and J ends were trimmed by 3 bases and 3 bases, with 9 bases remaining between them. The CDR3 sequence is 14 residues long. CDR3 protein: CASSPSSLYNEQFF. For the CDR3, the DNA is TGTGCCAGCTCACCCTCATCACTCTACAATGAGCAGTTCTTC.

The rearrangement links TRBV4-3 to TRBJ2-7, with 7 nucleotides matching TRBD1. V lost 0 bases and J lost 5; bases outside the gene matches: 4. CDR3 length: 14 amino acids. From germline, CDR1 is LGHNA and CDR2 YSLEER. CDR3 in amino acids: CASSQDYRGNEQYF. The CDR3 coding sequence is TGCGCCAGCAGCCAAGATTACAGGGGCAACGAGCAGTACTTC.

The chain uses TRBV6-9 and TRBJ2-7, with TRBD2 as a possible D gene (6 bases). Germline V gene sequence: CDR1 MNHGY, CDR2 SVAAGI. V was shortened by 4 bases and J by 2 bases, with 15 bases between the two germline ends. This CDR3 region has 15 residues. The CDR3 here is CASSCPPGGTYEQYF. CDR3 sequence (DNA): TGTGCCAGCAGTTGCCCCCCTGGCGGGACCTACGAGCAGTACTTC.

This clone appeared a few times. The J gene is TRBJ2-5, the V gene TRBV25-1, with 11 bases aligning to TRBD2. After removal of 7 bases from V and 5 bases from J, the junction contained 6 bases not matched to a gene. The CDR3 runs to 14 residues. From germline, CDR1 is MGHDK and CDR2 SYGVNS. The CDR3 protein is CASNLAGGSETQYF. DNA of the CDR3: TGTGCCAGCAACCTAGCGGGGGGTTCGGAGACCCAGTACTTC.

This clone was seen a handful of times. V and J are TRBV25-1 and TRBJ2-1, with TRBD1 as a possible D gene (6 bases). The CDR3 is 15 residues long. The germline gives CDR1 MGHDK, CDR2 SYGVNS. V was trimmed by 2 bases and J by 2 bases, leaving 10 bases between them. The CDR3 coding sequence is TGTGCCAGCAGTGAAGCCAGGGGAACCTACAATGAGCAGTTCTTC. It codes for CASSEARGTYNEQFF.

The genes are TRBV30 and TRBJ1-2, with D possibly matching TRBD1 (5 bases). Germline CDR1 is GTSNPN and CDR2 is SVGIG (reference sequence). V gave up 4 bases and J gave up 8 bases, with 14 bases separating them. This CDR3 is built from 12 residues. Here the CDR3 DNA reads TGTGCCTGGACTCTCAGGGAGGGCGGCTACACCTTC. Translation gives CAWTLREGGYTF.

This clone occurred a few times. The V and J genes are TRBV5-1 and TRBJ2-1; D tentatively fits TRBD1 or TRBD2 (6 bases each). With 6 bases removed from V and 4 bases from J, the gap between germline ends came to 17 bases. Germline lookup yields CDR1 SGHRS and CDR2 YFSETQ. This CDR3 is 15 amino acids long. DNA for the CDR3: TGCGCCAGCACCTCTACCGGGGGCACGTACAATGAGCAGTTCTTC. Its translation is CASTSTGGTYNEQFF.

Comments on this clone: This same CDR3 is encoded by further DNA sequences in the sample. The rearrangement joins TRBV5-1 to TRBJ2-5, with D perhaps matching TRBD1 (5 bases). This CDR3 comprises 14 residues. The V gene lost 0 bases and the J gene lost 5 bases, with 11 bases spanning the gap. CDR1 is SGHRS, CDR2 YFSETQ, per germline. The CDR3 protein is CASSLDWGRETQYF. The CDR3 region has the DNA TGCGCCAGCAGCTTGGATTGGGGCAGGGAGACCCAGTACTTC.

This sequence joins TRBV11-2 and TRBJ2-5; 10 bases line up with TRBD2. With 8 bases clipped from V and 5 bases from J, the junction kept 14 bases outside the gene matches. Germline assignment: CDR1 SGHAT and CDR2 FQNNGV. The CDR3 runs to 16 residues. The CDR3 DNA sequence: TGTGCCAGCGGCCGAATAGCGGGAGGACCTTCGGAGACCCAGTACTTC. Its protein product is CASGRIAGGPSETQYF.

The rearrangement joins TRBV4-3 to TRBJ2-5; no reliable D call. The J call is in doubt because the DNA end fits TRBJ2-7 better. CDR1 is LGHNA, CDR2 YSLEER, per germline. There are 15 residues in the CDR3. The CDR3 is CASSQDLARTYEQYF. In nucleotides, the CDR3 is TGCGCCAGCAGCCAAGATCTTGCCAGGACCTACGAGCAGTACTTC.